This is a list of T cell receptor beta chains from one sample in a study of T-cell reconstitution after alpha-beta-depleted transplantation in children. TCRdb reprocessed the PCR reads with MiXCR, giving one entry per CDR3 protein. The sample gives around 200,000 distinct CDR3 sequences, approximately 17% of which show up once; 43% is in the top ten. Sample: PBMCs, mostly from graft donor cells, taken 360 days after TCRalphabeta/CD19-depleted stem cell transplant. All receptors derive from a male patient between 2 and 10 years old who had a stem cell transplant for acute lymphoblastic leukemia, so the T cells may come from the graft donor. Both conserved end residues are part of each CDR3. A D gene is named only where the DNA matches it firmly. Clone sizes are given selectively: once, few, many, or a class where the clone is expanded.

J gene,clone size,V gene,D gene,CDR3 protein,CDR3 DNA
TRBJ1-1,many,TRBV5-1,-,CASSLVGEGTEAFF,TGCGCCAGCAGCTTGGTGGGGGAGGGCACTGAAGCTTTCTTT
TRBJ2-2,-,TRBV3-1,TRBD2,CASSQDPAGGPTGELFF,TGTGCCAGCAGCCAAGATCCGGCGGGGGGGCCGACCGGGGAGCTGTTTTTT
TRBJ1-2,-,TRBV6-4,-,CASSDAGYGYTF,TGTGCCAGCAGTGACGCGGGCTATGGCTACACCTTC
TRBJ2-7,few,TRBV7-2,-,CASSLLGVRDYF,TGTGCCAGCAGCTTACTGGGTGTACGAGACTACTTC
TRBJ2-1,few,TRBV7-8,-,CASSLQEGTHNEQFF,TGTGCCAGCAGCTTACAGGAGGGAACCCACAATGAGCAGTTCTTC
TRBJ1-1,many,TRBV9,-,CASSSGGTEAFF,TGTGCCAGCAGCTCGGGGGGCACTGAAGCTTTCTTT
TRBJ2-3,-,TRBV4-2,-,CASSQVVRRESTDTQYF,TGTGCCAGCAGCCAAGTTGTAAGAAGGGAAAGCACAGATACGCAGTATTTT
TRBJ2-1,-,TRBV6-5,TRBD2,CASRRTSGGREQFF,TGTGCCAGCAGGCGAACTAGCGGGGGAAGAGAGCAGTTCTTC
TRBJ2-7,-,TRBV20-1,-,CSARDPRAGNEQYF,TGCAGTGCTAGAGACCCAAGGGCTGGAAACGAGCAGTACTTC
TRBJ2-7,few,TRBV7-2,TRBD1,CASSLITGQGAYEQYF,TGTGCCAGCAGCTTAATCACCGGACAGGGTGCTTACGAGCAGTACTTC
TRBJ1-1,many,TRBV12-3/TRBV12-4,TRBD1,CASSPDREKTEAFF,TGTGCCAGCAGCCCGGACAGGGAGAAGACTGAAGCTTTCTTT
TRBJ2-7,-,TRBV29-1,-,CSVEQDEQYF,TGCAGCGTTGAACAGGACGAGCAGTACTTC
TRBJ2-1,few,TRBV7-9,-,CASSLLLGRGYNEQFF,TGTGCCAGCAGCTTACTTCTCGGTCGGGGATACAATGAGCAGTTCTTC
TRBJ2-5,-,TRBV4-1,-,CASSQVQEKETQYF,TGCGCCAGCAGCCAAGTTCAGGAAAAAGAGACCCAGTACTTC
TRBJ1-1,few,TRBV7-9,-,CASSLILGSGTEAFF,TGTGCCAGCAGCTTAATTTTGGGGTCTGGCACTGAAGCTTTCTTT
TRBJ2-5,-,TRBV12-3/TRBV12-4,TRBD1,CASSLGIVDRAQETQYF,TGTGCCAGCAGTCTGGGCATAGTCGACAGGGCTCAAGAGACCCAGTACTTC
TRBJ2-7,-,TRBV27,-,CASSLSAVRSSYEQYF,TGTGCCAGCAGTTTATCAGCGGTACGAAGCTCCTACGAGCAGTACTTC
TRBJ2-7,-,TRBV7-2,-,CASSFDIYEQYF,TGTGCCAGCAGCTTTGATATCTACGAGCAGTACTTC
TRBJ1-1,few,TRBV29-1,-,CSAGEGGNTEAFF,TGCAGCGCTGGTGAGGGAGGGAACACTGAAGCTTTCTTT
TRBJ2-1,few,TRBV7-7,-,CASSLSLAGGGEQFF,TGTGCCAGCAGCTTATCACTAGCCGGTGGGGGTGAGCAGTTCTTC
TRBJ1-5,few,TRBV28,TRBD1,CASSFRGQSGQPQHF,TGTGCCAGCAGTTTTAGGGGGCAATCGGGTCAGCCCCAGCATTTT
TRBJ1-4,once,TRBV10-3,TRBD1,CATTGTGDEKLFF,TGTGCCACCACCGGGACAGGGGATGAAAAACTGTTTTTT
TRBJ2-5,-,TRBV7-2,TRBD2,CASSGLADSVGQETQYF,TGTGCCAGCTCTGGACTAGCGGACTCAGTAGGGCAAGAGACCCAGTACTTC